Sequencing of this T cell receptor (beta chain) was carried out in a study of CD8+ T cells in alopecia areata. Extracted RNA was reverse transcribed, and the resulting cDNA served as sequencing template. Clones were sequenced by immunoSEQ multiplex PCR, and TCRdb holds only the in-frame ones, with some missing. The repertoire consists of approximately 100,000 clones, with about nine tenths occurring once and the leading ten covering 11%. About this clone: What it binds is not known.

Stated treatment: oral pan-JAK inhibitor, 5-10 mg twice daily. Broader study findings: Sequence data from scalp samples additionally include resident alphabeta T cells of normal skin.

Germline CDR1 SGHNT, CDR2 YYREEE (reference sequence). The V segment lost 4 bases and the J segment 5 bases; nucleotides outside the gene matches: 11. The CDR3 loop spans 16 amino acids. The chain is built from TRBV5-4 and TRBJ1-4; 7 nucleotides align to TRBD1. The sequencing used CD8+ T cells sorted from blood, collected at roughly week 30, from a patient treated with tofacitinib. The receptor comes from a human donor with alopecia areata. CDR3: CASSQLPGGRNEKLFF. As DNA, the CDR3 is TGTGCCAGCAGCCAGTTACCAGGGGGGAGGAATGAAAAACTGTTTTTT.